The 6 T cell receptor beta chains listed next were all sequenced from one sample in a study of T cells after somatic rescue of genetic block (dated by TCRdb to about 2020). The library came from the immunoSEQ multiplex PCR assay. As stored in TCRdb, this immuneACCESS dataset retains in-frame rearrangements with V and J assigned. A fraction of the clones does not appear; measured against another copy, unresolved V genes explain less than half of the discrepancy, and the remainder lacks a known reason. The sample includes roughly 110,000 clones, with under 95% observed a single time. Together, the top ten hold roughly 1.5% of the sample. The sample was peripheral blood mononuclear cells (PBMCs). These receptors all come from a woman between 18 and 30 years old.

J is TRBJ1-3 and V is TRBV4-2; 8 nucleotides match TRBD1. The CDR3 is 16 amino acids. V was pared by 4 bases and J by 4 bases, with 9 bases of the junction left unmatched. The germline V gene has CDR1 LGHNA and CDR2 YNFKEQ. DNA for the CDR3: TGTGCCAGCAGCCGGTCGGACAGGGCCACCGGAAACACCATATATTTT. It encodes CASSRSDRATGNTIYF.

The chain couples TRBV30 to TRBJ1-4, with D unclear. CDR3 size: 13 residues. Germline lookup yields CDR1 GTSNPN and CDR2 SVGIG (reference sequence). Trimming removed 2 bases from V and 12 bases from J, with 16 bases in between. CDR3 sequence: CAWSSTPPTQLFF. CDR3 DNA sequence: TGTGCCTGGAGTTCCACCCCCCCAACCCAACTGTTTTTT.

The rearrangement joins TRBV27 to TRBJ2-5; D is possibly TRBD1 (5 bases). This CDR3 region has 13 residues. Germline V gene data show CDR1 as MNHEY and CDR2 as SMNVEV (reference sequence). V lost 10 bases and J 3 bases, leaving 15 bases between the germline ends. For the CDR3, the DNA is TGTGCCACCCAGGGTTATGGTAAAGAGACCCAGTACTTC. This translates into CATQGYGKETQYF.

This CDR3 is CASSQQDRAGGELFF. The CDR3 nucleotides read TGCGCCAGCAGCCAACAGGACAGGGCCGGCGGGGAGCTGTTTTTT. The chain employs TRBV5-1 and TRBJ2-2, with 8 bases matching TRBD1. The CDR3 runs 15 residues. The ends lost 4 bases at V and 7 bases at J; junction bases unmatched: 9. The V gene's germline CDR1 is SGHRS and CDR2 YFSETQ.

The rearrangement joins TRBV27 to TRBJ2-7; D uncertain. CDR1 and CDR2 from the germline V gene are MNHEY and SMNVEV (reference sequence). This CDR3 has 13 amino acids. V was trimmed by 2 bases and J by 3 bases, leaving 8 bases between them. CDR3 bases: TGTGCCAGCAGTTTACGGCCGAACTACGAGCAGTACTTC. It yields the protein CASSLRPNYEQYF.

This clone showed up just once. J is TRBJ1-2 and V is TRBV7-2; TRBD1 is a possible D gene (5 bases). Germline V gives CDR1 SGHTA, CDR2 FQGNSA. The CDR3 length is 14 residues. The ends were cut back, 3 bases at V and 5 bases at J, with 13 bases in the middle. The CDR3 DNA sequence: TGTGCCAGCAGCTTTAATGGGGACCCTTATGGCTACACCTTC. It is translated as CASSFNGDPYGYTF.